A selection of T cell receptor beta chains follows, all from one sample in a study of blood T cell repertoires in COVID-19. Libraries were prepared by immunoSEQ multiplex PCR; TCRdb keeps only in-frame clonotypes and omits some of them. The sample yields about 140,000 clones, approximately 88% seen once. Sample: peripheral blood. These receptors were collected from a human donor in a cohort sampled during active COVID-19. The CDR3 runs from the conserved cysteine through the conserved F or W. D genes are given only for firm matches. The size of a clone is reported for some rows only, either as once, few or many, or as a class for expanded clones.

V: TRBV7-2
J: TRBJ2-7
D: .
size: .
DNA: TGTGCCAGCAGCTTACGCAGGAACGGCTACGAGCAGTACTTC
CDR3: CASSLRRNGYEQYF

V: TRBV7-9
J: TRBJ2-7
D: .
size: .
DNA: TGTGCCAGCAGCCCCGGACTCCCTAGCCCCGAGCAGTACTTC
CDR3: CASSPGLPSPEQYF

V: TRBV25-1
J: TRBJ1-6
D: .
size: .
DNA: TGTGCCAGCAGTGACTATGGAGTCGGGGGTCCGAATTTTTCACCCCTCCACTTT
CDR3: CASSDYGVGGPNFSPLHF

V: TRBV7-9
J: TRBJ1-1
D: .
size: .
DNA: TGTGCCAGCAGCTTAGGAGGTAGAGGAAGGTCTGAAGCTTTCTTT
CDR3: CASSLGGRGRSEAFF

V: TRBV5-1
J: TRBJ2-7
D: .
size: few
DNA: TGCGCCAGCAGCTTGGTAGCTTCGGACGAGCAGTACTTC
CDR3: CASSLVASDEQYF

V: TRBV9
J: TRBJ2-7
D: .
size: .
DNA: TGTGCCAGCAGCGTAGAGGTGGGGCGCGAGCAGTACTTC
CDR3: CASSVEVGREQYF

V: TRBV7-9
J: TRBJ1-3
D: .
size: .
DNA: TGTGCCAGCAGCTTAGTAGGGGAACACTCTGGAAACACCATATATTTT
CDR3: CASSLVGEHSGNTIYF

V: TRBV30
J: TRBJ1-4
D: TRBD1
size: .
DNA: TGTGCCTGGAGTGTAAATATGGCGGTGGGACAGGGAGAAAAACTGTTTTTT
CDR3: CAWSVNMAVGQGEKLFF

V: TRBV5-8
J: TRBJ1-5
D: TRBD1
size: .
DNA: TGTGCCAGCAGCACCGGGACAGATAGCAATCAGCCCCAGCATTTT
CDR3: CASSTGTDSNQPQHF

V: TRBV4-1
J: TRBJ1-2
D: TRBD1
size: .
DNA: TGCGCCAGCAGCCAAGGAGTTTGGGACAGCCTTTTTAGGTACACCTTC
CDR3: CASSQGVWDSLFRYTF

V: TRBV3-1/TRBV3-2
J: TRBJ1-1
D: TRBD1
size: .
DNA: TGTGCCAGCAGCCCAAACTACCGGGACAGGGGCACTGAAGCTTTCTTT
CDR3: CASSPNYRDRGTEAFF

V: TRBV9
J: TRBJ2-1
D: TRBD2
size: .
DNA: TGTGCCAGCAGCGTAGGGGAGGGAACAAGCATGGGGGAGCAGTTCTTC
CDR3: CASSVGEGTSMGEQFF

V: TRBV10-3
J: TRBJ2-3
D: TRBD2
size: .
DNA: TGTGCCATCGCAAACCGGGACCCATTCTCTGGGGGGGGAGATACGCAGTATTTT
CDR3: CAIANRDPFSGGGDTQYF

V: TRBV9
J: TRBJ2-5
D: .
size: .
DNA: TGTGCCAGCAGCGTCCCCCCCGGAGAGACCCAGTACTTC
CDR3: CASSVPPGETQYF

V: TRBV6-5
J: TRBJ2-2
D: TRBD1
size: .
DNA: TGTGCCAGCAGGAGGGCAGGGGGCACCGGGGAGCTGTTTTTT
CDR3: CASRRAGGTGELFF

V: TRBV5-6
J: TRBJ1-1
D: .
size: .
DNA: TGTGCCAGCAGCCCGACTGGATCGAACACTGAAGCTTTCTTT
CDR3: CASSPTGSNTEAFF

V: TRBV2
J: TRBJ2-7
D: TRBD1
size: .
DNA: TGTGCCAGCAGGAAAGCGGGACAGGGCTACGAGCAGTACTTC
CDR3: CASRKAGQGYEQYF

V: TRBV7-2
J: TRBJ1-2
D: TRBD1
size: .
DNA: TGTGCCAGCAACAGGGGCGGCGGGGACAAATATGGCTACACCTTC
CDR3: CASNRGGGDKYGYTF

V: TRBV5-4
J: TRBJ2-5
D: .
size: .
DNA: TGTGCCAGCAGCCGGGGGATCCAAGAGACCCAGTACTTC
CDR3: CASSRGIQETQYF

V: TRBV5-1
J: TRBJ2-7
D: TRBD1
size: .
DNA: TGCGCCAGCAGCTGGGGGACAGGGCGGGGCGAGCAGTACTTC
CDR3: CASSWGTGRGEQYF

V: TRBV2
J: TRBJ1-4
D: TRBD1
size: .
DNA: TGTGCCAGCAGTGCAGGACAGGGGCTGAATGAAAAACTGTTTTTT
CDR3: CASSAGQGLNEKLFF

V: TRBV6-6
J: TRBJ2-7
D: .
size: .
DNA: TGTGCCAGCAGTGAGATCGTTGGCGAGCAGTACTTC
CDR3: CASSEIVGEQYF

V: TRBV2
J: TRBJ2-3
D: TRBD1
size: .
DNA: TGTGCCAGCAGTTTACAGGGGGCCCCAGGAGATACGCAGTATTTT
CDR3: CASSLQGAPGDTQYF

V: TRBV3-1/TRBV3-2
J: TRBJ2-5
D: TRBD2
size: .
DNA: TGTGCCAGCAGCCACGGGGGGGAGGGCCCTCGAGAGACCCAGTACTTC
CDR3: CASSHGGEGPRETQYF

V: TRBV9
J: TRBJ1-4
D: .
size: .
DNA: TGTGCCAGCAGCCCCTCGGGGAGGGGCGGTAATGAAAAACTGTTTTTT
CDR3: CASSPSGRGGNEKLFF

V: TRBV6-6
J: TRBJ2-7
D: .
size: .
DNA: TGTGCCAGCAGTTACGTCCACGGGTACGAGCAGTACTTC
CDR3: CASSYVHGYEQYF

V: TRBV10-1
J: TRBJ2-7
D: .
size: .
DNA: TGCGCCAGCAGTGAGTCCCAGGGTCTCGACGAGCAGTACTTC
CDR3: CASSESQGLDEQYF

V: TRBV6-5
J: TRBJ1-5
D: TRBD1
size: .
DNA: TGTGCCAGCAGGCCAGGACAGGGAACGGGTCAGCCCCAGCATTTT
CDR3: CASRPGQGTGQPQHF

V: TRBV19
J: TRBJ2-5
D: TRBD1
size: .
DNA: TGTGCCAGTAGTAGAGGACAGGGGGCGCGGTTGCTGCGAGAGACCCAGTACTTC
CDR3: CASSRGQGARLLRETQYF

V: TRBV19
J: TRBJ2-7
D: .
size: once
DNA: TGTGCCAGTAGTCCCGGACAGCTGAGACTTTACTACGAGCAGTACTTC
CDR3: CASSPGQLRLYYEQYF